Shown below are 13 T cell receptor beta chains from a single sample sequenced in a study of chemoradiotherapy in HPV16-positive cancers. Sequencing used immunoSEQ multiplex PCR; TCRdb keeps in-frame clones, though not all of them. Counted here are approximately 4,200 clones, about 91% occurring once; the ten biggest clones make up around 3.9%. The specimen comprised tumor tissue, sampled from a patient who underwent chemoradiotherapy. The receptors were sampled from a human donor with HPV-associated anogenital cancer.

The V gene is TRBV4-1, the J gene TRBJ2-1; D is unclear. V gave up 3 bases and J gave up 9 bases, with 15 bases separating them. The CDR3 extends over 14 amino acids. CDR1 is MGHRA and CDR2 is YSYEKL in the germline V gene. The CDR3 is CASSHKVSGVEQFF. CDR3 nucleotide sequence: TGCGCCAGCAGCCATAAAGTGTCTGGGGTTGAGCAGTTCTTC.

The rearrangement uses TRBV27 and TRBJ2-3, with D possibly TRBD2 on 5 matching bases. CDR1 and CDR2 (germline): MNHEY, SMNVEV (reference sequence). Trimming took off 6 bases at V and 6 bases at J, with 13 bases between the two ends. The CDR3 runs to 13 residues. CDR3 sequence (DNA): TGTGCCAGCAGCCGGCGGGTGGGTGATACGCAGTATTTT. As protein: CASSRRVGDTQYF.

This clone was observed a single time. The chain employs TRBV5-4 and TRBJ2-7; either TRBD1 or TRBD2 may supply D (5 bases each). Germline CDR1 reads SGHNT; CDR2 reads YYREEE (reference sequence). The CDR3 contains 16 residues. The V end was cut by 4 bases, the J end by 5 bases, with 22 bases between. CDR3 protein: CASSPRGPQESHEQYF. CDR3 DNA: TGTGCCAGCAGCCCCCGGGGCCCACAGGAATCTCACGAGCAGTACTTC.

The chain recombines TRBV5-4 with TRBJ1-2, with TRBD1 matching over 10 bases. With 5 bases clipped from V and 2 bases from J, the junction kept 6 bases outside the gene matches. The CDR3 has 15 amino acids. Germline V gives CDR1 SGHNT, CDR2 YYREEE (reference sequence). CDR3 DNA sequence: TGTGCCAGCAGGCGACCGGGACAGGGGAACTATGGCTACACCTTC. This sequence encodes CASRRPGQGNYGYTF. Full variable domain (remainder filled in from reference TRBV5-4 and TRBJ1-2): ETGVTQSPTHLIKTRGQQVTLRCSSQSGHNTVSWYQQALGQGPQFIFQYYREEENGRGNFPPRFSGLQFPNYSSELNVNALELDDSALYLCASRRPGQGNYGYTFGSGTRLTVV.

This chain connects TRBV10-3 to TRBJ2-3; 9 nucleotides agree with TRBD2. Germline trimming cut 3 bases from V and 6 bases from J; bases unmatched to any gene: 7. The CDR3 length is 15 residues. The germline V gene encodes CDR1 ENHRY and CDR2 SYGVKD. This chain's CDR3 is CAISEASGVSDTQYF. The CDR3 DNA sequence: TGTGCCATCAGTGAAGCTAGCGGGGTAAGCGATACGCAGTATTTT.

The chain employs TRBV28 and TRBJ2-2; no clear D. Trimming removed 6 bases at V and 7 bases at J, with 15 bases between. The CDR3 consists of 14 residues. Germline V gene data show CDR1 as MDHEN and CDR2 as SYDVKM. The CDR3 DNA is TGTGCCAGCAGAGACCCCGGCGCGGTCGGGGAGCTGTTTTTT. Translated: CASRDPGAVGELFF. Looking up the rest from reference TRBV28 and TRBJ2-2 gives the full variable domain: DVKVTQSSRYLVKRTGEKVFLECVQDMDHENMFWYRQDPGLGLRLIYFSYDVKMKEKGDIPEGYSVSREKKERFSLILESASTNQTSMYLCASRDPGAVGELFFGEGSRLTVL.

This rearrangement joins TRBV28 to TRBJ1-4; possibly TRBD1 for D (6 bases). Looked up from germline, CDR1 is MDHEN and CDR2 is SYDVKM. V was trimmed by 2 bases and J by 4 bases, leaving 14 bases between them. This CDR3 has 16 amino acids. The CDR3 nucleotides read TGTGCCAGCAGTTTAGGGCAGGGGTTGGGTAATGAAAAACTGTTTTTT. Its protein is CASSLGQGLGNEKLFF.

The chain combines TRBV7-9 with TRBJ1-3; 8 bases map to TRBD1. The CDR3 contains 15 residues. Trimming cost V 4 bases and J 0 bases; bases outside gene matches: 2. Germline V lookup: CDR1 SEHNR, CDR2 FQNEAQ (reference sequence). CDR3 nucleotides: TGTGCCAGCAGCTCCGGACAGGGCTCTGGAAACACCATATATTTT. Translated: CASSSGQGSGNTIYF. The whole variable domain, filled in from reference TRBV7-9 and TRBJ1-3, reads DTGVSQNPRHKITKRGQNVTFRCDPISEHNRLYWYRQTLGQGPEFLTYFQNEAQLEKSRLLSDRFSAERPKGSFSTLEIQRTEQGDSAMYLCASSSGQGSGNTIYFGEGSWLTVV.

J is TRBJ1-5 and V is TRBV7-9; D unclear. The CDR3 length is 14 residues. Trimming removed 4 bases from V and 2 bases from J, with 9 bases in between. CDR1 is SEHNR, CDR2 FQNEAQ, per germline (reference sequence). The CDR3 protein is CASSSARGNQPQHF. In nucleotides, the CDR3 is TGTGCCAGCAGCTCCGCGCGGGGCAATCAGCCCCAGCATTTT.

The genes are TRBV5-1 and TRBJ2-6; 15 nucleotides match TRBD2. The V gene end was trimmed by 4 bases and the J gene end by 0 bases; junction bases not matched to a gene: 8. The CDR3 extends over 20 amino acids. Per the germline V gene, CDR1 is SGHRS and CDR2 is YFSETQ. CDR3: CASSRLGTSGGPSGANVLTF. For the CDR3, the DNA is TGCGCCAGCAGCAGGCTAGGGACTAGCGGGGGGCCCTCTGGGGCCAACGTCCTGACTTTC.

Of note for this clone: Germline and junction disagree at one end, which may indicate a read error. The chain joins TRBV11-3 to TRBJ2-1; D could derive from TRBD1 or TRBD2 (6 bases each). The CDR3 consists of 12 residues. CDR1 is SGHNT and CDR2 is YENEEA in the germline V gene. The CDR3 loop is CASSSGRGAEFF. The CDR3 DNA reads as TGTGCTAGCAGCTCTGGTAGGGGGGCTGAGTTCTTC. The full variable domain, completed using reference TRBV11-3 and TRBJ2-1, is EAGVVQSPRYKIIEKKQPVAFWCNPISGHNTLYWYLQNLGQGPELLIRYENEEAVDDSQLPKDRFSAERLKGVDSTLKIQPAELGDSAVYLCASSSGRGAEFFGPGTRLTVL.

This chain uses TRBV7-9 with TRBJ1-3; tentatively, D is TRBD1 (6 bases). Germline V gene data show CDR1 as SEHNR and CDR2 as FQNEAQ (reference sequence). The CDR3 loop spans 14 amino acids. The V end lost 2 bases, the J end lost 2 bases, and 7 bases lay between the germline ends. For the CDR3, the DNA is TGTGCCAGCAGCTTAAAGGGGGCTGGAAACACCATATATTTT. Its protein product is CASSLKGAGNTIYF.

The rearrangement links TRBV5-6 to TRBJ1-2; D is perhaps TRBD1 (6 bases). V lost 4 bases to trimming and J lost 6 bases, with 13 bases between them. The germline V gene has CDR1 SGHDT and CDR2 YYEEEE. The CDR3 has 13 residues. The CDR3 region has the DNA TGTGCCAGCAGCGATCGGGACAATCATGGCTACACCTTC. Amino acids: CASSDRDNHGYTF.